The 3 T cell receptor beta chains below were found in one sample sequenced in a study of blood T cells in healthy people across ages. The authors ran a second PCR of 7 to 11 cycles using a sample-barcoded 5' primer and a J-beta primer mix. TCRdb re-called the 5' RACE reads with MiXCR, one entry per CDR3 protein. The sample comprises 730,000 or so distinct CDR3 sequences, roughly 47% of which are singletons, and 20% to 25% rests with the top ten. The sample comprised blood. Receptor source: a woman aged 60-75 years in good health.

This clonotype has only one observation. The chain uses TRBV28 and TRBJ2-5; D is possibly TRBD2 (6 bases). Germline V CDR1 and CDR2: MDHEN, SYDVKM. The CDR3 sequence is 14 residues long. V lost 5 bases, J lost 5 bases, and 15 bases lay in between. The CDR3 DNA reads TGTGCCAGCAGTGTAACGGGGGTGACGGAGACCCAGTACTTC. It translates to CASSVTGVTETQYF.

The chain carries TRBV6-2 or TRBV6-3 and TRBJ2-2; D perhaps matches TRBD1 (5 bases). CDR3 length: 16 residues. Deletions cut 0 bases from V and 5 bases from J, with 13 bases between. Germline CDR1 MNHEY, CDR2 SVGEGT. The CDR3 loop is CASSYSMQGFTGELFF. The CDR3 nucleotides read TGTGCCAGCAGTTACTCGATGCAGGGCTTTACCGGGGAGCTGTTTTTT.

This clonotype was seen a few times. V usage is TRBV20-1 and J usage is TRBJ2-3; D perhaps matches TRBD1 (6 bases). Germline-derived CDR1 and CDR2 are DFQATT and SNEGSKA (reference sequence). The CDR3 covers 13 residues. Trimming left V 8 bases short and J 1 base short, with 13 bases between. CDR3 nucleotides: TGCAGTATACAGGGCGGCGGCACAGATACGCAGTATTTT. Its protein product is CSIQGGGTDTQYF.